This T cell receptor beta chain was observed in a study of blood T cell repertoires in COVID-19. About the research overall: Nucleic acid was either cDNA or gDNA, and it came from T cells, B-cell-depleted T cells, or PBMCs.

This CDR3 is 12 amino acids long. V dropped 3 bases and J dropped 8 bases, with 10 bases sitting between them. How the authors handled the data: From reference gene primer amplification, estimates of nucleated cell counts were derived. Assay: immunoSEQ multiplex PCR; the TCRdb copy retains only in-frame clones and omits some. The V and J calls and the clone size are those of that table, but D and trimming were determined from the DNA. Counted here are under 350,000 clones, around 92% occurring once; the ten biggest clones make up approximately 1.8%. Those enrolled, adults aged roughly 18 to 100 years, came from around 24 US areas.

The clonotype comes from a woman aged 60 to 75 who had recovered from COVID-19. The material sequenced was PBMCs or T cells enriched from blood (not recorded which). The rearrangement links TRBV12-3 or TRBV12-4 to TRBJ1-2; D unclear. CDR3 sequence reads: CASSFTGGGYTF. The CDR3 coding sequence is TGTGCCAGCAGTTTCACGGGTGGAGGCTACACCTTC.